This TCR beta chain derives from a study of blood T cell repertoires in COVID-19. Study at large: Before being deemed recovered, Cohort 3 donors had two negative PCRs, clearance, or symptom resolution. Whether acute or convalescent, the COVID-19 samples came from the United States, Italy and Spain.

This CDR3 has 15 amino acids. Trimming removed 6 bases from V and 6 bases from J; junction bases left unmatched: 9. Germline values: CDR1 SEHNR, CDR2 FQNEAQ (reference sequence). Source study methods: Estimates of nucleated cell counts were drawn from the amplification of reference gene primers. The method was immunoSEQ multiplex PCR; TCRdb's version includes in-frame clones alone and lacks a portion of them. The DNA was the basis for D and trimming; V, J and clone size are from that table. The table has hundreds of thousands of clones, 70% to 90% seen once. Study members were between roughly 18 and 90 years old and lived in 24 US regions.

Source material: PBMCs or T cells enriched from blood (not recorded which). The sequence was obtained from a woman aged 55-69 years in a cohort exposed to, infected with or recovered from COVID-19 (not recorded which). The chain has TRBV7-9 and TRBJ2-1, with 9 bases matching TRBD1. Here the CDR3 DNA reads TGTGCCAGCAGTCCACAGGGGGCGTTTTCCAATGAGCAGTTCTTC. It translates to CASSPQGAFSNEQFF.